This T cell receptor beta chain originates from a study of blood T cell repertoires in COVID-19. Study information: Both acute and convalescent COVID-19 samples were obtained from the United States, Italy and Spain. From T cells, B-cell-depleted T cells, or PBMCs came the material, which was cDNA or gDNA.

Categorization into cohorts depended on clinical history that participants reported. Per the study methods: From reference gene primer amplification, estimates of nucleated cell counts were derived. Assay: immunoSEQ multiplex PCR; the TCRdb copy retains only in-frame clones and omits some. For V, J and clone size, that table is used; D and trimming come from the DNA. The sample holds under 250,000 clones, roughly 87% seen once. V was pared by 4 bases and J by 4 bases, with 14 bases of the junction left unmatched. The CDR3 runs 18 residues. CDR1 is SGDLS, CDR2 YYNGEE, per germline. The V call is TRBV9, the J call TRBJ2-2; 9 bases align to TRBD2. Sample: PBMCs or T cells enriched from blood (not recorded which). This sequence was found in a man between 25 and 39 years old who had recovered from COVID-19. CDR3 amino acids: CASSHPGAGGPVTGELFF. Written as DNA, the CDR3 is TGTGCCAGCAGCCATCCAGGTGCGGGGGGGCCTGTCACCGGGGAGCTGTTTTTT. The full variable domain, in which reference TRBV9 and TRBJ2-2 provide the parts outside the CDR3, is DSGVTQTPKHLITATGQRVTLRCSPRSGDLSVYWYQQSLDQGLQFLIQYYNGEERAKGNILERFSAQQFPDLHSELNLSSLELGDSALYFCASSHPGAGGPVTGELFFGEGSRLTVL.